A selection of T cell receptor beta chains follows, all from one sample in a study of post-analysis software for immune sequencing data. TCRdb re-called the PCR reads with MiXCR, one entry per CDR3 protein. The table includes hundreds of thousands of distinct CDR3 sequences, 59% detected once. The source material was blood. Receptor source: a girl aged 2-9 years with multiple sclerosis. Each CDR3 is given with its conserved first and last residue. D genes are given only for firm matches. Only part of the rows carry a size: once, few, many, or a class if the clone is expanded.

v_gene: TRBV18
j_gene: TRBJ2-1
d_gene: TRBD2
abundance: NA
CDR3aa: CASSPPSGRIREQFF
CDR3nt: TGTGCCAGCTCACCCCCTAGCGGGAGGATACGGGAGCAGTTCTTC

v_gene: TRBV11-2
j_gene: TRBJ1-2
d_gene: NA
abundance: once
CDR3aa: CASSLSDGQSYGYTF
CDR3nt: TGTGCCAGCAGCTTAAGTGACGGACAGTCCTATGGCTACACCTTC

v_gene: TRBV25-1
j_gene: TRBJ2-1
d_gene: TRBD2
abundance: NA
CDR3aa: CASRAGGLVNNEQFF
CDR3nt: TGTGCCAGCAGAGCGGGAGGGCTCGTTAACAATGAGCAGTTCTTC

v_gene: TRBV4-1
j_gene: TRBJ2-7
d_gene: NA
abundance: once
CDR3aa: CASSQAQSYEQYF
CDR3nt: TGCGCCAGCAGCCAAGCCCAGAGCTACGAGCAGTACTTC

v_gene: TRBV7-9
j_gene: TRBJ1-2
d_gene: NA
abundance: NA
CDR3aa: CASSLINYGYTF
CDR3nt: TGTGCCAGCAGCTTAATTAACTATGGCTACACCTTC

v_gene: TRBV7-2
j_gene: TRBJ2-4
d_gene: NA
abundance: NA
CDR3aa: CASSGRGKNIQYF
CDR3nt: TGTGCCAGCTCGGGCAGGGGCAAAAACATTCAGTACTTC

v_gene: TRBV20-1
j_gene: TRBJ1-5
d_gene: NA
abundance: few
CDR3aa: CSARPGANQPQHF
CDR3nt: TGCAGTGCTAGACCCGGGGCCAATCAGCCCCAGCATTTT

v_gene: TRBV2
j_gene: TRBJ2-4
d_gene: NA
abundance: NA
CDR3aa: CASSESQGLLVAKNIQYF
CDR3nt: TGTGCCAGCAGTGAAAGCCAGGGACTTCTCGTAGCCAAAAACATTCAGTACTTC

v_gene: TRBV5-5
j_gene: TRBJ1-1
d_gene: NA
abundance: few
CDR3aa: CASSLAPGGAEAFF
CDR3nt: TGTGCCAGCAGCTTGGCCCCAGGAGGTGCTGAAGCTTTCTTT

v_gene: TRBV15
j_gene: TRBJ2-4
d_gene: NA
abundance: NA
CDR3aa: CATSRDRVVNIQYF
CDR3nt: TGTGCCACCAGCAGAGATCGCGTAGTTAACATTCAGTACTTC

v_gene: TRBV20-1
j_gene: TRBJ2-4
d_gene: TRBD2
abundance: NA
CDR3aa: CSAVRLAGGVKNIQYF
CDR3nt: TGCAGTGCTGTCCGCCTAGCGGGAGGGGTCAAAAACATTCAGTACTTC